Sequencing of this T cell receptor beta chain was carried out in a study of T cells in Graves' hyperthyroidism and ophthalmopathy. The V gene lost 4 bases and the J gene lost 7 bases, with 11 bases spanning the gap. The CDR3 covers 12 residues. Germline CDR1 reads DFQATT; CDR2 reads SNEGSKA (reference sequence). Authors of the study amplified TCR beta CDR3 regions from RNA transcripts. The TCR CDR3 was amplified in a first-round RT-PCR using the HTBI primer set. TCRdb passed the multiplex PCR reads through MiXCR, listing each CDR3 protein once. This repertoire shows 480,000 or so distinct CDR3 sequences, approximately 15% found once; its top ten account for around a sixth. Ten or more counts support this clonotype.

The chain uses TRBV20-1 and TRBJ1-5; D may be TRBD1 (6 bases). Sequenced sample: blood. The clonotype comes from a woman between 18 and 29 years old with Graves' hyperthyroidism. CDR3 sequence: CSATSGEQPQHF. The CDR3 coding sequence is TGCAGTGCTACGTCAGGGGAACAGCCCCAGCATTTT.